One and the same sample provided the 20 T cell receptor beta chains below, sequenced in a study of shared clonotypes between healthy human individuals. The protocol was immunoSEQ multiplex PCR, while the TCRdb copy is restricted to in-frame clones and leaves out a portion. Altogether over a million clones are present, roughly 80% being singletons, with the ten largest covering 1.4% to 1.5%. What was sequenced was memory CD4+ T cells sorted from blood. Subset specified: CD45RA-negative fraction. These receptor sequences come from a man between 18 and 29 years old in good health.

V usage is TRBV19 and J usage is TRBJ1-2; no clear D gene. There are 16 residues in the CDR3. Germline loops: CDR1 LNHDA, CDR2 SQIVND (reference sequence). Trimming removed 3 bases at V and 4 bases at J, with 18 bases between. CDR3 DNA: TGTGCCAGTAGTATTCCAGGAGGCGAAACCGGCTATGGCTACACCTTC. Translating it yields CASSIPGGETGYGYTF.

The V and J genes are TRBV7-9 and TRBJ1-2, with no clear D. Germline V CDR1 and CDR2: SEHNR, FQNEAQ (reference sequence). The germline V and J ends were trimmed by 5 bases and 5 bases, with 15 bases remaining between them. The CDR3 is 14 residues long. CDR3 bases: TGTGCCAGCAGCAAAGACGGCACCCTATATGGCTACACCTTC. Amino acid sequence: CASSKDGTLYGYTF.

The chain couples TRBV4-1 to TRBJ2-1; D not resolved. Germline V gene data show CDR1 as MGHRA and CDR2 as YSYEKL. V dropped 4 bases and J dropped 5 bases, with 3 bases sitting between them. The CDR3 runs to 11 residues. The CDR3 region is CASSRDNEQFF. The CDR3 DNA sequence: TGCGCCAGCAGCCGGGACAATGAGCAGTTCTTC.

The chain couples TRBV10-1 to TRBJ1-1; 9 positions agree with TRBD1. Germline lookup yields CDR1 WNHNN and CDR2 SYGVQD (reference sequence). J was trimmed by 5 bases and V by 6 bases; bases with no gene match: 4. The CDR3 loop spans 13 amino acids. CDR3 sequence reads: CASSDRGRTEAFF. The CDR3 DNA reads TGCGCCAGCAGCGACAGGGGGAGAACTGAAGCTTTCTTT.

The table lists this clone with many counts. CDR3 nucleotides: TGTGCCATCAGTGAAGGGGCAGATGAAGCTTTCTTT. It translates to CAISEGADEAFF. The rearrangement uses TRBV10-3 and TRBJ1-1, with D maybe TRBD1 (5 bases). V dropped 3 bases and J dropped 7 bases, with 9 bases sitting between them. The germline V gene has CDR1 ENHRY and CDR2 SYGVKD. The CDR3 extends over 12 amino acids.

With regard to this clone: At the DNA level, this CDR3 is encoded by other sequences in the same sample as well. The chain joins TRBV7-2 to TRBJ2-5, with D possibly matching TRBD1 (5 bases). Germline V gene data show CDR1 as SGHTA and CDR2 as FQGNSA. The CDR3 sequence is 14 residues long. V was shortened by 5 bases and J by 0 bases, with 10 bases between the two germline ends. CDR3 protein: CASSRDRYQETQYF. The CDR3 bases are TGTGCCAGCAGCCGTGACAGATACCAAGAGACCCAGTACTTC.

The chain uses TRBV29-1 and TRBJ2-4; D call uncertain. CDR3 size: 13 residues. From germline, CDR1 is SQVTM and CDR2 ANQGSEA. Trimming took 4 bases from V and 5 from J, leaving 12 bases between them. In DNA, the CDR3 is TGCAGCGTTGTTGGTCAGGTCCAAAACATTCAGTACTTC. Protein product: CSVVGQVQNIQYF.

The rearrangement joins TRBV6-6 to TRBJ1-2; 11 bases fit TRBD1. The V segment lost 8 bases and the J segment 2 bases; nucleotides outside the gene matches: 4. CDR1 MNHNY and CDR2 SVGAGI come from the germline V gene (reference sequence). The CDR3 sequence is 14 residues long. CDR3 in amino acids: CASAGQGVNYGYTF. The CDR3 bases are TGTGCCAGCGCGGGACAGGGGGTAAACTATGGCTACACCTTC.

The chain recombines TRBV28 with TRBJ2-3; D gene uncertain. Looked up from germline, CDR1 is MDHEN and CDR2 is SYDVKM. The CDR3 extends over 16 amino acids. The V end lost 5 bases, the J end lost 2 bases, and 17 bases lay between the germline ends. This chain's CDR3 is CASSAPSNRPTDTQYF. The CDR3 bases are TGTGCCAGCAGTGCCCCTTCCAACCGCCCCACAGATACGCAGTATTTT.

The J gene is TRBJ2-1, the V gene TRBV5-8; D might be TRBD2 (6 bases). Germline values: CDR1 SGHTS, CDR2 YDEGEE. The CDR3 consists of 16 residues. The V and J ends lost 0 bases and 6 bases respectively, with 16 bases between them. CDR3 sequence reads: CASSLADGGRRNEQFF. CDR3 nucleotides: TGTGCCAGCAGCTTGGCCGACGGGGGACGGCGCAATGAGCAGTTCTTC. The full variable domain, its missing parts supplied by reference TRBV5-8 and TRBJ2-1, is EAGVTQSPTHLIKTRGQQATLRCSPISGHTSVYWYQQALGLGLQFLLWYDEGEERNRGNFPPRFSGRQFPNYSSELNVNALELEDSALYLCASSLADGGRRNEQFFGPGTRLTVL.

The chain links TRBV5-1 to TRBJ2-7; D is uncertain. The CDR3 consists of 13 residues. Germline loops: CDR1 SGHRS, CDR2 YFSETQ. The V gene lost 3 bases and the J gene lost 2 bases, with 9 bases spanning the gap. CDR3: CASSYDSTYEQYF. The CDR3 DNA reads TGCGCCAGCAGCTATGACTCGACCTACGAGCAGTACTTC.

Of note for this clone: A read error is the likely source, as a far larger clone sits one nucleotide away. Other DNA sequences from this sample encode an identical CDR3 as well. The chain is built from TRBV11-3 and TRBJ2-6; D tentatively fits TRBD1 or TRBD2 (5 bases each). Germline loops: CDR1 SGHNT, CDR2 YENEEA. This CDR3 has 16 amino acids. The V gene lost 0 bases and the J gene lost 0 bases, with 6 bases spanning the gap. The CDR3 loop reads CASSLDGGSGANVLTF. As DNA, the CDR3 is TGTGCCAGCAGCTTAGATGGGGGCTCTGGGGCCAACGTCCTGACTTTC.

This clone was seen more than once but under ten times. This chain connects TRBV27 to TRBJ2-1; D is ambiguous. This CDR3 has 16 amino acids. Per the germline V gene, CDR1 is MNHEY and CDR2 is SMNVEV (reference sequence). Trimming left V 7 bases short and J 0 bases short, with 16 bases between. CDR3 residues: CASTFLGRTSYNEQFF. The CDR3 nucleotides read TGTGCCAGCACCTTTCTCGGGCGGACCTCCTACAATGAGCAGTTCTTC.

Remarks on this clone: Mismatch with germline at one junction end may stem from a read error. The chain links TRBV7-2 to TRBJ2-7; 10 bases map to TRBD1. There are 14 residues in the CDR3. The germline gives CDR1 SGHTA, CDR2 FQGNSA. As DNA, the CDR3 is TGTGCCAGCACCTTACGGACAGGGGGATACGAGCAGTACTTC. Its protein is CASTLRTGGYEQYF.

In this sample, this clone turned up a few times. V usage is TRBV7-3 and J usage is TRBJ2-7; no clear D. The CDR3 is made up of 14 amino acids. CDR1 is SGHTA and CDR2 is FQGTGA in the germline V gene. V was shortened by 1 base and J by 3 bases, with 10 bases between the two germline ends. The CDR3, as DNA: TGTGCCAGCAGCTTAAGGCGAACCAACTACGAGCAGTACTTC. Its protein product is CASSLRRTNYEQYF.

Worth noting for this clone: A read error is possible here, since a much larger clone lies one base away. This sample includes further DNA sequences coding for the same CDR3. J is TRBJ2-2 and V is TRBV5-6; possible D gene TRBD2, 5 bases. Germline CDR1 and CDR2: SGHDT and YYEEEE. This CDR3 is built from 15 residues. V was cut by 2 bases and J by 1 base, with 9 bases left in between. In DNA, the CDR3 is TGTGCCAGCAGCTTACCCGGGGTGAACACCGGGGAGCTGTTTTTT. It translates to CASSLPGVNTGELFF.

For this clone: Germline and junction disagree at one end, which may indicate a read error. The genes are TRBV5-1 and TRBJ2-5; 13 nucleotides line up with TRBD2. This CDR3 spans 15 amino acids. Germline CDR1 and CDR2: SGHRS and YFSETQ. CDR3 DNA sequence: TGCGCCAGCAGCTTGGAGGGACAGGGAGGACTAGCGGGGGACTTC. Translated: CASSLEGQGGLAGDF.

J is TRBJ1-1 and V is TRBV5-4, with D unresolved. Germline V lookup: CDR1 SGHNT, CDR2 YYREEE (reference sequence). The CDR3 loop spans 14 amino acids. V was cut by 4 bases and J by 1 base, with 11 bases left in between. CDR3 in amino acids: CASSNRVGNTEAFF. The CDR3 nucleotides are TGTGCCAGCAGCAATCGGGTCGGGAACACTGAAGCTTTCTTT.

Details on this clone: The sample contains more than one DNA sequence encoding this CDR3. V and J are TRBV7-8 and TRBJ2-1; TRBD1 matches at 9 bases. This CDR3 has 15 residues. Germline assignment: CDR1 SGHVS and CDR2 FQNEAQ. Trimming at V came to 3 bases and at J to 1 base, leaving 1 base not matched to a gene. For the CDR3, the DNA is TGTGCCAGCAGCTTCGACAGGGGGTCCTACAATGAGCAGTTCTTC. It codes for CASSFDRGSYNEQFF.

V usage is TRBV4-2 and J usage is TRBJ2-3; D unclear. Germline CDR1 and CDR2: LGHNA and YNFKEQ. Trimming stripped 0 bases from V and 0 bases from J, with 4 bases between. The CDR3 covers 14 residues. The CDR3 DNA reads TGTGCCAGCAGCCAAGAGGGTAGCACAGATACGCAGTATTTT. This codes for CASSQEGSTDTQYF.